The 19 T cell receptor beta chains below all came from one sample that was sequenced in a study of beta chain features in type 1 diabetes. The isolated RNA, all of it, was reverse transcribed, so expressed TCRB transcripts were what got sequenced. TCRdb's copy holds only in-frame clones and misses some; the assay was immunoSEQ multiplex PCR. Among 350,000 or so clones, roughly a fifth were seen once, and the ten largest hold roughly 0.045%. The specimen was naive CD4+ T cells from blood. The receptors come from a woman between 18 and 30 years old in good health.

This clone came up a few times. The chain has TRBV7-9 and TRBJ2-7; weak D call: TRBD1 (6 bases). Trimming shortened V by 5 bases and J by 6 bases, and 23 bases separated the two germline ends. The CDR3 sequence is 16 residues long. CDR1 SEHNR and CDR2 FQNEAQ come from the germline V gene (reference sequence). CDR3 DNA sequence: TGTGCCAGCAGCAGGGGTTCGGTGGCAGGGGTGCCCGAGCAGTACTTC. Amino acids: CASSRGSVAGVPEQYF.

This clone was observed once. The V and J genes are TRBV9 and TRBJ2-6, with D uncertain. The germline gives CDR1 SGDLS, CDR2 YYNGEE. Trimming shortened V by 6 bases and J by 2 bases, and 9 bases separated the two germline ends. The CDR3 has 14 amino acids. The CDR3 nucleotides read TGTGCCAGCACGATCAGGCCTGGGGCCAACGTCCTGACTTTC. It yields the protein CASTIRPGANVLTF.

The V and J genes are TRBV4-1 and TRBJ1-2; 10 bases line up with TRBD1. J was trimmed by 4 bases and V by 0 bases; bases with no gene match: 5. The CDR3 length is 16 residues. CDR1 is MGHRA, CDR2 YSYEKL, per germline. Here the CDR3 reads CASSQDPGQGSYGYTF. The CDR3 nucleotides read TGCGCCAGCAGCCAAGATCCGGGACAGGGGAGCTATGGCTACACCTTC.

The chain uses TRBV6-1 and TRBJ1-2; D unresolved. This CDR3 has 13 amino acids. V lost 4 bases and J 4 bases, leaving 10 bases between the germline ends. In germline, CDR1 is MNHNS, CDR2 SASEGT. The CDR3 DNA reads TGTGCCAGCAGTGGGCCATGGAGCTATGGCTACACCTTC. Translating gives CASSGPWSYGYTF.

The V and J genes are TRBV25-1 and TRBJ2-1; 8 nucleotides match TRBD2. The CDR3 sequence is 16 residues long. The trim removed 3 bases at V and 0 bases at J, leaving 4 bases unmatched. Per the germline V gene, CDR1 is MGHDK and CDR2 is SYGVNS. The chain's CDR3 is CASSDREGSSYNEQFF. The CDR3 coding sequence is TGTGCCAGCAGTGACCGGGAGGGGAGCTCCTACAATGAGCAGTTCTTC. Using reference TRBV25-1 and TRBJ2-1 for the parts outside the CDR3, the full variable domain is EADIYQTPRYLVIGTGKKITLECSQTMGHDKMYWYQQDPGMELHLIHYSYGVNSTEKGDLSSESTVSRIRTEHFPLTLESARPSHTSQYLCASSDREGSSYNEQFFGPGTRLTVL.

This clone was recorded only once. The V gene is TRBV14, the J gene TRBJ2-3, with 8 bases aligning to TRBD2. Germline V gives CDR1 SGHDN, CDR2 FVKESK. The CDR3 totals 17 residues. V trimming: 4 bases; J trimming: 1 base; junction bases outside the gene matches: 10. CDR3: CASSLRSGSLGTDTQYF. CDR3 in DNA: TGTGCCAGCAGCCTTCGGAGCGGGAGCTTGGGCACAGATACGCAGTATTTT. Full variable domain (rest looked up from reference TRBV14 and TRBJ2-3): EAGVTQFPSHSVIEKGQTVTLRCDPISGHDNLYWYRRVMGKEIKFLLHFVKESKQDESGMPNNRFLAERTGGTYSTLKVQPAELEDSGVYFCASSLRSGSLGTDTQYFGPGTRLTVL.

In regard to this clone: The junction differs from germline at one of its ends, possibly a read error. This chain joins TRBV7-7 and TRBJ2-2; D remains unclear. Germline CDR1 is SSHAT and CDR2 is FNYEAQ (reference sequence). This CDR3 is built from 13 residues. CDR3 DNA: TGTGCTAGCAGCTTTCGGCAGGCCGGGGAGCTGTTTTTT. This codes for CASSFRQAGELFF.

This chain links TRBV19 with TRBJ2-3, with 9 bases lining up with TRBD2. This CDR3 has 15 amino acids. The ends lost 7 bases at V and 1 base at J; junction bases unmatched: 6. Per germline, CDR1 LNHDA and CDR2 SQIVND (reference sequence). CDR3 loop: CASKEAGGRTDTQYF. The CDR3 DNA is TGTGCCAGTAAGGAAGCGGGAGGACGCACAGATACGCAGTATTTT.

The V call is TRBV2, the J call TRBJ1-5; possible D gene TRBD1, 6 bases. CDR1 is SNHLY and CDR2 is FYNNEI in the germline V gene. The CDR3 sequence is 14 residues long. Trimming stripped 8 bases from V and 4 bases from J, with 15 bases between. CDR3 amino acids: CASQQTGTNQPQHF. CDR3 sequence (DNA): TGTGCCAGCCAGCAGACAGGTACTAATCAGCCCCAGCATTTT.

This clone was seen only a few times. The chain carries TRBV5-4 and TRBJ2-7; D may be TRBD1 (6 bases). The germline V gene has CDR1 SGHNT and CDR2 YYREEE (reference sequence). V lost 5 bases, J lost 0 bases, and 15 bases lay in between. CDR3 length equals 15 residues. In DNA, the CDR3 is TGTGCCAGCAGTCAGACAGGCCGAAACTCCTACGAGCAGTACTTC. It translates to CASSQTGRNSYEQYF.

The rearrangement links TRBV15 to TRBJ2-2; tentatively, D is TRBD2 (5 bases). Germline V gene data show CDR1 as LNHNV and CDR2 as YYDKDF (reference sequence). V was clipped by 0 bases and J by 4 bases, with 15 bases between them. There are 17 residues in the CDR3. The CDR3 here is CATSRDLGGSGTGELFF. The CDR3 DNA is TGTGCCACCAGCAGAGATCTTGGTGGCAGCGGCACCGGGGAGCTGTTTTTT.

The rearrangement joins TRBV5-1 to TRBJ1-2; D uncertain. This CDR3 contains 13 residues. V was pared by 6 bases and J by 3 bases, with 12 bases between. CDR1 and CDR2 (germline): SGHRS, YFSETQ. The CDR3 loop is CASTDGVDYGYTF. As DNA, the CDR3 is TGCGCCAGCACCGACGGAGTGGACTATGGCTACACCTTC.

The genes are TRBV6-5 and TRBJ1-2; TRBD1 is a possible D gene (5 bases). Germline CDR1 and CDR2: MNHEY and SVGAGI. Trimming removed 7 bases at V and 2 bases at J, with 11 bases between. This CDR3 comprises 13 residues. The CDR3 DNA is TGTGCCAGCAAGGCAGGGCTAAACTATGGCTACACCTTC. Amino acid sequence: CASKAGLNYGYTF.

The V gene is TRBV11-3, the J gene TRBJ2-1; no clear D. The germline V and J ends were trimmed by 5 bases and 7 bases, with 15 bases remaining between them. Germline lookup yields CDR1 SGHNT and CDR2 YENEEA. CDR3 length: 14 residues. The CDR3: CASSPRGVRNEQFF. In DNA, the CDR3 is TGTGCCAGCAGCCCGAGAGGAGTTCGGAATGAGCAGTTCTTC. Supplemented by reference TRBV11-3 and TRBJ2-1, the full variable domain reads EAGVVQSPRYKIIEKKQPVAFWCNPISGHNTLYWYLQNLGQGPELLIRYENEEAVDDSQLPKDRFSAERLKGVDSTLKIQPAELGDSAVYLCASSPRGVRNEQFFGPGTRLTVL.

This clone appeared a few times. The CDR3 loop reads CASSFLTSGRALSDEQFF. In DNA form, the CDR3 reads TGTGCCAGCAGCTTCCTGACTAGCGGGAGGGCCCTAAGTGATGAGCAGTTCTTC. The chain uses TRBV5-8 and TRBJ2-1, with TRBD2 matching 14 bases. Trimming removed 2 bases from V and 8 bases from J; junction bases left unmatched: 12. This CDR3 has 18 amino acids. Looked up from germline, CDR1 is SGHTS and CDR2 is YDEGEE.

V usage is TRBV15 and J usage is TRBJ2-7; TRBD1 agrees at 7 bases. The V gene end was trimmed by 1 base and the J gene end by 0 bases; junction bases not matched to a gene: 3. The CDR3 sequence is 15 residues long. Germline CDR1 reads LNHNV; CDR2 reads YYDKDF (reference sequence). The CDR3 loop is CATSRAGGSSYEQYF. Here the CDR3 DNA reads TGTGCCACCAGCAGAGCAGGGGGTAGCTCCTACGAGCAGTACTTC.

This rearrangement joins TRBV5-1 to TRBJ1-4; 7 bases match TRBD1. The germline gives CDR1 SGHRS, CDR2 YFSETQ. Trimming at V came to 2 bases and at J to 3 bases, leaving 1 base not matched to a gene. The CDR3 is 14 residues long. In nucleotides, the CDR3 is TGCGCCAGCAGCTTCGGACAGGCTAATGAAAAACTGTTTTTT. It specifies CASSFGQANEKLFF.

This chain connects TRBV7-9 to TRBJ2-3; maybe TRBD2 (6 bases). Germline V lookup: CDR1 SEHNR, CDR2 FQNEAQ (reference sequence). V was trimmed by 3 bases and J by 10 bases, leaving 20 bases between them. The length of the CDR3 is 15 residues. In DNA form, the CDR3 reads TGTGCCAGCAGCTTCCAGGGCGGAGGGAGGATATCGCAGTATTTT. The encoded protein is CASSFQGGGRISQYF.

The V call is TRBV7-9, the J call TRBJ1-2; D uncertain. Per the germline V gene, CDR1 is SEHNR and CDR2 is FQNEAQ (reference sequence). The CDR3 length is 12 residues. V was pared by 3 bases and J by 3 bases, with 5 bases between. CDR3 nucleotides: TGTGCCAGCAGCTTGATAGACTATGGCTACACCTTC. Translated, it gives CASSLIDYGYTF.